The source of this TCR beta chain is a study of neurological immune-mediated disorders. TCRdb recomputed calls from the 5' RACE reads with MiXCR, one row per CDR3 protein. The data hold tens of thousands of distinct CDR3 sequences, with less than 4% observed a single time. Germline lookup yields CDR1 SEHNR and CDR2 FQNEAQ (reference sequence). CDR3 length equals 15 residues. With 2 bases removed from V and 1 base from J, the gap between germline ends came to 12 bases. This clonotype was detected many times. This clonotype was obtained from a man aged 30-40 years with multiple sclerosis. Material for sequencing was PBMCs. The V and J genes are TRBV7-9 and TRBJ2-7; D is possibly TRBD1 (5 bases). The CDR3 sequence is CASSLILQDSYEQYF. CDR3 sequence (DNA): TGTGCCAGCAGCTTAATTCTACAGGATTCCTACGAGCAGTACTTC.